This entry lists 5 T cell receptor beta chains sequenced from one sample in a study of blood T cell repertoires in COVID-19. Repertoires were generated with immunoSEQ multiplex PCR, while TCRdb's copy carries only in-frame clones and drops some. This sample carries 200,000 to 250,000 clones, approximately 87% of them seen once, and the ten largest clones take 3% to 3.5%. The sample was PBMCs or T cells enriched from blood (not recorded which). These receptors came from a woman between 50 and 59 years old in a cohort exposed to, infected with or recovered from COVID-19 (not recorded which).

The chain employs TRBV7-2 and TRBJ1-3; tentatively, D is TRBD1 (6 bases). Trimming cost V 3 bases and J 1 base, with 22 bases left between them. The CDR3 is 19 amino acids. CDR1 is SGHTA and CDR2 is FQGNSA in the germline V gene. CDR3 sequence: CASSLVPTGTLLSGNTIYF. The CDR3 DNA follows: TGTGCCAGCAGCTTGGTGCCCACCGGGACACTATTATCTGGAAACACCATATATTTT.

As concerns this clone: Other DNA sequences of this sample code for an identical CDR3. This chain joins TRBV5-4 and TRBJ1-1, with no clear D. Germline V gene lookup returns CDR1 SGHNT and CDR2 YYREEE (reference sequence). Trimming removed 0 bases from V and 1 base from J, with 4 bases in between. CDR3 length: 13 residues. The CDR3 bases are TGTGCCAGCAGCTTGGGGGCGAACACTGAAGCTTTCTTT. Amino acid sequence: CASSLGANTEAFF.

The V and J genes are TRBV11-2 and TRBJ2-7; 9 nucleotides align to TRBD1. CDR1 and CDR2 (germline): SGHAT, FQNNGV. The CDR3 covers 15 residues. V trimming: 5 bases; J trimming: 2 bases; junction bases outside the gene matches: 7. CDR3 in DNA: TGTGCCAGCAGCCCTCCGGACAGGGGTGCCTACGAGCAGTACTTC. It encodes CASSPPDRGAYEQYF. Combining the CDR3 with reference TRBV11-2 and TRBJ2-7 gives the whole variable domain EAGVAQSPRYKIIEKRQSVAFWCNPISGHATLYWYQQILGQGPKLLIQFQNNGVVDDSQLPKDRFSAERLKGVDSTLKIQPAKLEDSAVYLCASSPPDRGAYEQYFGPGTRLTVT.

This clone was seen just once. The chain has TRBV4-1 and TRBJ1-4, with TRBD1 matching over 8 bases. V shed 3 bases, J shed 8 bases, and the junction held 11 bases outside the gene matches. The length of the CDR3 is 16 residues. Germline CDR1 is MGHRA and CDR2 is YSYEKL. As DNA, the CDR3 is TGCGCCAGCAGCCAGACAATACAGGGGGGTGGCGAAAAACTGTTTTTT. Protein: CASSQTIQGGGEKLFF.

The chain couples TRBV12-3 or TRBV12-4 to TRBJ1-5; 8 bases agree with TRBD1. This CDR3 has 13 residues. Unmatched junction bases numbered 3, after V lost 5 bases and J lost 6 bases. CDR3 residues: CASSDRGGQPQHF. In nucleotides, the CDR3 is TGTGCCAGCAGTGACAGGGGAGGTCAGCCCCAGCATTTT.